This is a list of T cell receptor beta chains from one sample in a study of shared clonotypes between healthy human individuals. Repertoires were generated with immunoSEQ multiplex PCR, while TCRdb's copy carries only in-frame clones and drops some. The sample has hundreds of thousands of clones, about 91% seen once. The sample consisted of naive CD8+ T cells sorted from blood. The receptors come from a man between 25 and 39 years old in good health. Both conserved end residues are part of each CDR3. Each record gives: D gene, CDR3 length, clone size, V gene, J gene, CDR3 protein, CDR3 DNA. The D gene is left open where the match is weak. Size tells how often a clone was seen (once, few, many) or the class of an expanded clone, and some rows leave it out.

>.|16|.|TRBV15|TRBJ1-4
CATTSDSPLYNEKLFF
TGTGCCACCACTTCGGACAGTCCCTTATATAATGAAAAACTGTTTTTT
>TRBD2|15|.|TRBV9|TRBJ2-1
CASSVEGGSDNEQFF
TGTGCCAGCAGCGTAGAGGGAGGGTCGGACAATGAGCAGTTCTTC
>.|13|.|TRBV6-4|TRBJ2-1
CASSDSGGNEQFF
TGTGCCAGCAGTGACTCAGGTGGCAATGAGCAGTTCTTC
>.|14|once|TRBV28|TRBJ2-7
CASSSLTRSYEQYF
TGTGCCAGCAGTTCTCTTACACGCTCCTACGAGCAGTACTTC
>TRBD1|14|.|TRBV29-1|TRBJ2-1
CSVEAGQAYNEQFF
TGCAGCGTTGAGGCCGGACAGGCCTACAATGAGCAGTTCTTC
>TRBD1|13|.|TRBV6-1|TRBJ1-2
CASKGTGAYGYTF
TGTGCCAGCAAAGGGACAGGGGCTTATGGCTACACCTTC
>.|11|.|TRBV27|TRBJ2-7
CASRGGYEQYF
TGTGCCAGCCGTGGGGGCTACGAGCAGTACTTC
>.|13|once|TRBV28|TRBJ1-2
CASSSTDLSGYTF
TGTGCCAGCAGTTCCACGGACCTGTCCGGCTACACCTTC
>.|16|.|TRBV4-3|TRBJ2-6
CASSQELGSGANVLTF
TGCGCCAGCAGCCAAGAATTAGGGTCTGGGGCCAACGTCCTGACTTTC
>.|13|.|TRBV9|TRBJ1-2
CASRGYPDYGYTF
TGTGCCAGCAGAGGGTATCCCGACTATGGCTACACCTTC
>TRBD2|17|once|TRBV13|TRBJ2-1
CASSLVTGGYPYNEQFF
TGTGCCAGCAGCTTAGTCACGGGAGGATACCCCTACAATGAGCAGTTCTTC
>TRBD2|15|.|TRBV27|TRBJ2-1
CASSGLAGPYNEQFF
TGTGCCAGCAGTGGGCTAGCGGGCCCCTACAATGAGCAGTTCTTC
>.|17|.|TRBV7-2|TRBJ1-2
CASSSLSIRESSDGYTF
TGTGCCAGCAGCTCACTTAGTATCAGGGAATCTAGTGATGGCTACACCTTC
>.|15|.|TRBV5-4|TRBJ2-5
CASSLDSPSQETQYF
TGTGCCAGCAGCTTGGATTCCCCTAGCCAAGAGACCCAGTACTTC
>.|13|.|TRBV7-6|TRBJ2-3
CASSSNPADTQYF
TGTGCCAGCAGCTCAAATCCGGCAGATACGCAGTATTTT
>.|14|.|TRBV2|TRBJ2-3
CASSAGISTDTQYF
TGTGCCAGCAGCGCCGGGATCAGCACAGATACGCAGTATTTT
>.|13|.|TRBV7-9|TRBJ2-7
CASSSPLWGEQYF
.
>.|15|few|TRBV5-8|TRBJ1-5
CASSLVAGVNQPQHF
TGTGCCAGCAGCTTGGTGGCCGGAGTCAATCAGCCCCAGCATTTT
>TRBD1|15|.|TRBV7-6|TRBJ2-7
CASSPGTDLSYEQYF
TGTGCCAGCAGTCCCGGGACAGACCTCTCCTACGAGCAGTACTTC
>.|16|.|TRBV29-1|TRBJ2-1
CSVEFTSGFSYNEQFF
TGCAGCGTTGAATTTACGTCAGGGTTCTCCTACAATGAGCAGTTCTTC
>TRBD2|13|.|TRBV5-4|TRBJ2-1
CASSFSGSDEQFF
TGTGCCAGCAGTTTTAGCGGGAGCGATGAGCAGTTCTTC
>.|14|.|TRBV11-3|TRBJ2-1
CASSLASLGDEQFF
TGTGCCAGCAGCTTAGCGAGTTTGGGAGATGAGCAGTTCTTC
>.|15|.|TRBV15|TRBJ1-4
CATSEDSKGDEKLFF
TGTGCCACCAGCGAGGACAGTAAGGGGGATGAAAAACTGTTTTTT
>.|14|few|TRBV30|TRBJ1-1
CAWRGGHKNTEAFF
TGTGCCTGGAGAGGAGGACACAAGAACACTGAAGCTTTCTTT
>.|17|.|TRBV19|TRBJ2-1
CASSIGRPYDSYNEQFF
TGTGCCAGTAGTATAGGGCGGCCCTATGACTCCTACAATGAGCAGTTCTTC
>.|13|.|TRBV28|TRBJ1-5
CASSFVDNQPQHF
TGTGCCAGCAGCTTCGTAGATAATCAGCCCCAGCATTTT
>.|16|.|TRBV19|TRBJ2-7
CASSIQRTVPIYEQYF
TGTGCCAGTAGTATTCAAAGGACAGTACCTATCTACGAGCAGTACTTC
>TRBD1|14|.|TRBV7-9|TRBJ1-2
CASSQGGSGYGYTF
TGTGCCAGCAGCCAAGGGGGCAGCGGCTATGGCTACACCTTC
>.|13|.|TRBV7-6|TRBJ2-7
CASSYDRTYEQYF
TGTGCCAGCAGTTATGACCGAACCTACGAGCAGTACTTC
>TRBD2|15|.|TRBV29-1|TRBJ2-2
CSVDLAGANTGELFF
TGCAGCGTTGATCTAGCGGGAGCGAACACCGGGGAGCTGTTTTTT
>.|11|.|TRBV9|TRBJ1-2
CASSADYGYTF
TGTGCCAGCAGCGCGGACTATGGCTACACCTTC
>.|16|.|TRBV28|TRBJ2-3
CASSLYLVGSTDTQYF
TGTGCCAGCAGTTTATATCTGGTAGGAAGCACAGATACGCAGTATTTT
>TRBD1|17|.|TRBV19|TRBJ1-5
CASTFSGQVTSNQPQHF
TGTGCCAGTACCTTCTCGGGACAGGTAACAAGCAATCAGCCCCAGCATTTT
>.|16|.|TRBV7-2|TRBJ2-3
CASSLGRARSTDTQYF
TGTGCCAGCAGCTTAGGGCGGGCACGTTCCACAGATACGCAGTATTTT
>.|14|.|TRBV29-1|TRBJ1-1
CSVEDRGLGTEAFF
TGCAGCGTTGAAGACAGGGGCTTGGGCACTGAAGCTTTCTTT
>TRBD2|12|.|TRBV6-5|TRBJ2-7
CASGPGGYEQYF
TGTGCCAGCGGGCCGGGAGGCTACGAGCAGTACTTC
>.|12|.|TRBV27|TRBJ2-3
CATRGEWDTQYF
TGTGCCACGCGGGGCGAATGGGATACGCAGTATTTT
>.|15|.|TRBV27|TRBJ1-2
CASSLSEGNNYGYTF
TGTGCCAGCAGTTTATCGGAGGGAAATAACTATGGCTACACCTTC
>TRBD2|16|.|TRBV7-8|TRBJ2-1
CASSPRTSGSGNEQFF
TGTGCCAGCAGCCCCCGGACTAGCGGATCCGGCAATGAGCAGTTCTTC
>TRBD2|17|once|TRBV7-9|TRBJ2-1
CASSLETSGSGDNEQFF
TGTGCCAGCAGCTTAGAGACTAGCGGGAGTGGGGACAATGAGCAGTTCTTC
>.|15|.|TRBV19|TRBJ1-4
CASSIFRTTNEKLFF
TGTGCCAGTAGTATATTTCGGACTACTAATGAAAAACTGTTTTTT
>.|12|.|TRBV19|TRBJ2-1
CASSLVFNEQFF
TGTGCCAGTAGTCTGGTTTTCAATGAGCAGTTCTTC
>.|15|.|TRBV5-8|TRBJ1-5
CASSLEGVSNQPQHF
TGTGCCAGCAGCTTGGAAGGGGTTAGCAATCAGCCCCAGCATTTT
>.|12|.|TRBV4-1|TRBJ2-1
CASSQDNREQFF
TGCGCCAGCAGCCAAGATAACAGGGAACAGTTCTTC
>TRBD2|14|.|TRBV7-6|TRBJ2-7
CASSLVRETSEQYF
TGTGCCAGCAGCTTAGTGCGGGAGACCAGCGAGCAGTACTTC
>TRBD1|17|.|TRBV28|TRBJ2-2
CASSPWEQGVDTGELFF
TGTGCCAGCAGTCCATGGGAGCAGGGGGTTGACACCGGGGAGCTGTTTTTT
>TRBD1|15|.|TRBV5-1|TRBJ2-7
CASSLALTGGYEQYF
TGCGCCAGCAGCTTGGCCCTGACAGGGGGCTACGAGCAGTACTTC
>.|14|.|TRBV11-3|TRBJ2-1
CASSPPGLYNEQFF
TGTGCCAGCAGCCCCCCGGGATTATACAATGAGCAGTTCTTC
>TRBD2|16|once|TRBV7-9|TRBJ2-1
CASSPRTSGLYNEQFF
TGTGCCAGCAGCCCCCGGACTAGCGGTTTGTACAATGAGCAGTTCTTC
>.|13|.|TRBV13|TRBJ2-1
CASSLGSYNEQFF
TGTGCCAGCAGCTTAGGGTCCTACAATGAGCAGTTCTTC
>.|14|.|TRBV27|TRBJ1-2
CASSNGQRVYGYTF
TGTGCCAGCAGTAACGGACAAAGAGTTTATGGCTACACCTTC
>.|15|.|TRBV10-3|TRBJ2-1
CAILSVGSRRDEQFF
TGTGCCATCTTGAGCGTCGGATCCCGGCGGGATGAGCAGTTCTTC
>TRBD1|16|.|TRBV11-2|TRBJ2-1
CASSLQGASPYNEQFF
TGTGCCAGCAGCCTTCAGGGGGCTAGCCCTTACAATGAGCAGTTCTTC
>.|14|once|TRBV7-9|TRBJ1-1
CASSLSAANTEAFF
TGTGCCAGCAGCCTAAGTGCGGCGAACACTGAAGCTTTCTTT
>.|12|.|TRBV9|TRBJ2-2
CASKANTGELFF
TGTGCCAGCAAGGCGAACACCGGGGAGCTGTTTTTT